The rows below give T cell receptor beta chains drawn from one sample of a study of cytomegalovirus exposure and HLA in healthy donors. Measured with immunoSEQ multiplex PCR; TCRdb has only the in-frame clones, and not every one. The table has roughly 110,000 clones, 70% to 80% seen once. Sequencing was performed on PBMCs. Every receptor here comes from a boy between 10 and 17 years old in good health and CMV-seronegative. Both conserved end residues are part of each CDR3. D genes are given only for firm matches.

>TRBJ1-2|TRBV28|NA|11
CASTGLYGYTF
TGTGCCAGCACCGGACTCTATGGCTACACCTTC
>TRBJ2-7|TRBV5-1|TRBD2|15
CASRTTSGSLGEQYF
TGCGCCAGCAGAACGACTAGCGGCAGCCTTGGCGAGCAGTACTTC
>TRBJ2-5|TRBV5-1|NA|16
CASSLSAQGNQETQYF
TGCGCCAGCAGCTTGAGTGCCCAGGGCAACCAAGAGACCCAGTACTTC
>TRBJ1-5|TRBV18|TRBD1|16
CASSPVPGQGNQPQHF
TGTGCCAGCTCACCGGTCCCTGGACAGGGCAATCAGCCCCAGCATTTT
>TRBJ2-7|TRBV15|TRBD2|15
CATSREKREIYEQYF
TGTGCCACCAGCAGAGAAAAGCGGGAGATATACGAGCAGTACTTC
>TRBJ1-6|TRBV19|NA|17
CASSTTPGGDRNSPLHF
TGTGCCAGTAGCACCACCCCGGGGGGAGATAGGAATTCACCCCTCCACTTT
>TRBJ1-1|TRBV7-9|NA|13
CASSFREGTEAFF
TGTGCCAGCAGCTTTAGGGAGGGCACTGAAGCTTTCTTT
>TRBJ1-5|TRBV2|NA|21
CASSEHGRLSRGRSTDQPQHF
TGTGCCAGCAGTGAACACGGCAGATTAAGCAGGGGCCGATCTACAGATCAGCCCCAGCATTTT
>TRBJ1-6|TRBV5-1|NA|14
CASSLGTENSPLHF
TGCGCCAGCAGCTTGGGGACAGAGAATTCACCCCTCCACTTT
>TRBJ1-1|TRBV4-1|TRBD1|15
CASSQGTVTNTEAFF
TGCGCCAGCAGCCAGGGGACAGTCACGAACACTGAAGCTTTCTTT
>TRBJ1-2|TRBV2|TRBD1|14
CASSSSTGVNGYTF
TGTGCCAGCAGTAGCTCGACAGGGGTAAATGGCTACACCTTC